This T cell receptor (beta chain) derives from a study of T cell responses to AZD1222 COVID-19 vaccine. Findings of the study overall: As reported, nearly half of all spike-specific TCRs target variant regions that are unmutated. Vaccine-associated CD4 TCRs ranged over spike, dominating at 160-218 and 743-854. Females outnumbered males among donors, who were mostly white British; clonal diversity was possibly underestimated. Increased Spike-specific TCR breadth and depth were observed after two AZD1222 doses.

Some clones are missing from TCRdb's copy, which holds only in-frame ones; the method was immunoSEQ multiplex PCR. The sample has 140,000 to 150,000 clones; 80% to 90% are singletons. Details on this clone: Its antigen is as yet unknown.

This TCR came from an adult in good health. The specimen was peripheral blood, collected on day 0 of AZD1222 vaccination.

DNA for the CDR3: TGTGCCAGCAGCGCCCACGGGAAGCAAATCACCGGGGAGCTGTTTTTT. Its protein product is CASSAHGKQITGELFF. V usage is TRBV5-5 and J usage is TRBJ2-2; D may be TRBD2 (5 bases). The V gene's germline CDR1 is SGHKS and CDR2 YYEKEE (reference sequence). Trimming took 4 bases from V and 4 from J, leaving 17 bases between them. This CDR3 has 16 amino acids.